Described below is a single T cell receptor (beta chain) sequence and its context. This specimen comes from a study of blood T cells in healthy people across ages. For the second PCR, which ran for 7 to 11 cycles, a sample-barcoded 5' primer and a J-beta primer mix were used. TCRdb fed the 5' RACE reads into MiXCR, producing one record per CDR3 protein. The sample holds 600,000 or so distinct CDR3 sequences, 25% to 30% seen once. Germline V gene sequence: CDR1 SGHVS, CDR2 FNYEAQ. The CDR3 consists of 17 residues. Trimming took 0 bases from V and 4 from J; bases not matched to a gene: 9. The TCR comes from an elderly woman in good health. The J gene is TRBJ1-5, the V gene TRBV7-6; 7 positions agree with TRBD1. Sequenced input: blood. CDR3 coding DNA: TGTGCCAGCAGCTTAGCGTGGAATGACAGGGTTAATCAGCCCCAGCATTTT. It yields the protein CASSLAWNDRVNQPQHF. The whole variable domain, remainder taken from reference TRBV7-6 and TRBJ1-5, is GAGVSQSPRYKVTKRGQDVALRCDPISGHVSLYWYRQALGQGPEFLTYFNYEAQQDKSGLPNDRFSAERPEGSISTLTIQRTEQRDSAMYRCASSLAWNDRVNQPQHFGDGTRLSIL.